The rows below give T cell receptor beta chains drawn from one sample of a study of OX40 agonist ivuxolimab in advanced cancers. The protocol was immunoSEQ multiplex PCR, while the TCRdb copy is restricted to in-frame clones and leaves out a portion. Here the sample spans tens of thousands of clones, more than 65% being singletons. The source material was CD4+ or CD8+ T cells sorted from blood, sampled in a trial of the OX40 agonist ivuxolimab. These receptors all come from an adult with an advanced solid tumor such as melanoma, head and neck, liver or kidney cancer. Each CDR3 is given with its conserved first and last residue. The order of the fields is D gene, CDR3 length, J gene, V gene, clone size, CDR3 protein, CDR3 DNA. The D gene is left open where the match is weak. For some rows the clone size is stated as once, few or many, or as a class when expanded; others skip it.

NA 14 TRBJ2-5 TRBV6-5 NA CASTTKSSGETQYF TGTGCCAGCACCACTAAAAGCTCGGGGGAGACCCAGTACTTC
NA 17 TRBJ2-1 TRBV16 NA CASSQSLQPSTNNEQFF TGTGCCAGCAGCCAATCGTTACAGCCGTCAACGAACAATGAGCAGTTCTTC
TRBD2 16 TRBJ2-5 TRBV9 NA CASSVDTSGIQETQYF TGTGCCAGCAGCGTAGACACTAGCGGGATTCAAGAGACCCAGTACTTC
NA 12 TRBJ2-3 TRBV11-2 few CASSPGTDTQYF TGTGCCAGCAGCCCGGGGACAGATACGCAGTATTTT
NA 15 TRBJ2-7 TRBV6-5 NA CASSNHRDTSLEQYF TGTGCCAGCAGTAATCACCGGGACACCAGCCTGGAGCAGTACTTC
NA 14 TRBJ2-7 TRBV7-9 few CASSRVGAHYEQYF TGTGCCAGCAGCAGAGTGGGGGCTCACTACGAGCAGTACTTC
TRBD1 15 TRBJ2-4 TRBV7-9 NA CASSPGTGNLDIQYF TGTGCCAGCAGCCCCGGGACAGGGAATTTAGACATTCAGTACTTC
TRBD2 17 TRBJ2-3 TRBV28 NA CASSLGLADPSTDTQYF TGTGCCAGCAGCCTTGGACTAGCGGATCCTAGCACAGATACGCAGTATTTT
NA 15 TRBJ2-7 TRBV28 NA CASSLGGASGYEQYF TGTGCCAGCAGCCTGGGGGGGGCTAGCGGCTACGAGCAGTACTTC
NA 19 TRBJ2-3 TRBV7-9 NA CASSLGPGSPGLSTDTQYF TGTGCCAGCAGCTTAGGCCCAGGGTCCCCGGGACTTAGCACAGATACGCAGTATTTT
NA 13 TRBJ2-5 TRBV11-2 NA CASSLGGLETQYF TGTGCCAGCAGCTTAGGCGGTCTGGAGACCCAGTACTTC
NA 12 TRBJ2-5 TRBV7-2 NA CASSPPQGTQYF TGTGCCAGCAGCCCACCGCAGGGGACCCAGTACTTC
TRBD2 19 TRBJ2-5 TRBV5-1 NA CASSLVGGLAGGDQETQYF TGCGCCAGCAGCTTGGTGGGGGGACTAGCGGGAGGGGACCAAGAGACCCAGTACTTC
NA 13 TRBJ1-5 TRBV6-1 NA CASSEEGNQPQHF TGTGCCAGCAGTGAAGAGGGTAATCAGCCCCAGCATTTT
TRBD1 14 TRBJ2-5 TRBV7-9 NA CASSARDSQETQYF TGTGCCAGCAGCGCCCGGGACAGCCAAGAGACCCAGTACTTC
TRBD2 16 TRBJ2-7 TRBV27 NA CASSPQTSGGPREQYF TGTGCCAGCAGTCCCCAAACTAGCGGGGGCCCTAGGGAGCAGTACTTC
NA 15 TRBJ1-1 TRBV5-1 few CASSLDYPGSTEAFF TGCGCCAGCAGCTTGGATTATCCAGGGAGCACTGAAGCTTTCTTT
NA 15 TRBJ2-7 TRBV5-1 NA CASSLSDGPFYEQYF TGCGCCAGCAGCTTGTCGGATGGCCCCTTCTACGAGCAGTACTTC
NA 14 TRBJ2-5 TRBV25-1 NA CATGAWGLEETQYF TGTGCCACTGGGGCCTGGGGACTGGAAGAGACCCAGTACTTC
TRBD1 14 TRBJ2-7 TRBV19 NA CASSSGTGGYEQYF TGTGCCAGTAGTTCCGGGACAGGGGGCTACGAGCAGTACTTC
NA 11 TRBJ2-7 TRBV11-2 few CASSSTTEQYF TGTGCCAGCAGCTCCACGACAGAGCAGTACTTC
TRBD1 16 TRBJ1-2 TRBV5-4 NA CASSLGAGGLNYGYTF TGTGCCAGCAGCTTGGGGGCAGGGGGCCTGAACTATGGCTACACCTTC
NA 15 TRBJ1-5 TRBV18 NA CASSIQGTGNQPQHF TGTGCCAGCTCAATCCAGGGGACTGGGAATCAGCCCCAGCATTTT
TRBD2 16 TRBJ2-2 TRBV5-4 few CASSSGTSGRTGELFF TGTGCCAGCAGCTCTGGGACTAGCGGGAGGACCGGGGAGCTGTTTTTT
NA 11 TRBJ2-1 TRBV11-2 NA CASSQMAEQFF TGTGCCAGCAGCCAGATGGCTGAGCAGTTCTTC
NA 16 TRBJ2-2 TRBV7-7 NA CASRQMGPGHTGELFF TGTGCCAGCAGACAAATGGGACCGGGTCATACCGGGGAGCTGTTTTTT
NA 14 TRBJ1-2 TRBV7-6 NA CASSLREAAYGYTF TGTGCCAGCAGCCTCCGAGAGGCGGCCTATGGCTACACCTTC
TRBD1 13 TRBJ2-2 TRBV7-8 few CASSFGTAGELFF TGTGCCAGCAGCTTTGGGACAGCCGGGGAGCTGTTTTTT
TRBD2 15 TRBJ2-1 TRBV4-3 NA CASSPGLAGAYEQFF TGCGCCAGCAGCCCTGGACTAGCGGGAGCTTATGAGCAGTTCTTC
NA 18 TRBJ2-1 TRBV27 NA CASSLQGAAGDSHNEQFF TGTGCCAGCAGTTTACAGGGGGCGGCGGGAGATTCCCACAATGAGCAGTTCTTC
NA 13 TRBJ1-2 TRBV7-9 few CASSLAGVYGYTF TGTGCCAGCAGCTTAGCGGGGGTATATGGCTACACCTTC
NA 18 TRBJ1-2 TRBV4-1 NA CASSQDTAHFSGGSGYTF TGCGCCAGCAGCCAAGATACAGCTCACTTCTCGGGGGGGTCTGGCTACACCTTC
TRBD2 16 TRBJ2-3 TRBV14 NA CASSLLAGGPTDTQYF TGTGCCAGCAGTCTACTAGCGGGAGGGCCCACAGATACGCAGTATTTT
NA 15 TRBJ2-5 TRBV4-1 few CASSPWVGVGETQYF TGCGCCAGCAGCCCATGGGTGGGGGTTGGAGAGACCCAGTACTTC
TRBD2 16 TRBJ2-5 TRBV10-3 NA CAAAPSGRALGETQYF TGTGCCGCTGCTCCTAGCGGGAGGGCCCTCGGGGAGACCCAGTACTTC
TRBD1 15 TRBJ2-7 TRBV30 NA CAWSIPGTGGYEQYF TGTGCCTGGAGTATCCCCGGGACAGGGGGGTACGAGCAGTACTTC
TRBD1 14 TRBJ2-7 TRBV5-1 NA CASSSRTGMVEQYF TGCGCCAGCAGCTCCAGGACAGGGATGGTCGAGCAGTACTTC
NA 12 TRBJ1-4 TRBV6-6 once CASFPGREKLFF TGTGCCAGCTTTCCAGGGCGGGAAAAACTGTTTTTT
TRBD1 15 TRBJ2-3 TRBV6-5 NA CASRDRGLLADTQYF TGTGCCAGCCGGGACAGGGGGTTGTTGGCAGATACGCAGTATTTT
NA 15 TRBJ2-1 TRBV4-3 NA CASSQEGTANNEQFF TGCGCCAGCAGCCAAGAAGGGACGGCAAACAATGAGCAGTTCTTC
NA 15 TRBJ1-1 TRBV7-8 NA CASSPPGQLNTEAFF TGTGCCAGCAGCCCCCCCGGACAGCTGAACACTGAAGCTTTCTTT
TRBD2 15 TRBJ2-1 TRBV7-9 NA CASSFAGAHYNEQFF TGTGCCAGCAGCTTCGCGGGAGCACACTACAATGAGCAGTTCTTC
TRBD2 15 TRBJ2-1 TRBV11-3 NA CASSLEGTSFNEQFF TGTGCCAGCAGCTTAGAAGGGACTAGCTTCAATGAGCAGTTCTTC
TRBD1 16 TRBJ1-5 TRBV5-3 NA CARTGTGSRGNQPQHF TGTGCCAGAACCGGGACAGGGTCACGGGGCAATCAGCCCCAGCATTTT
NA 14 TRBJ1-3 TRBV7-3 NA CASGLGGAGNTIYF TGTGCCAGCGGCTTGGGGGGCGCTGGAAACACCATATATTTT
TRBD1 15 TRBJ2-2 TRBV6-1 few CASSLDRGLTGELFF TGTGCCAGCAGTTTGGACAGGGGGCTCACCGGGGAGCTGTTTTTT
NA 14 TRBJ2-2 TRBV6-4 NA CASSRRVRDGELFF TGTGCCAGCAGTAGGAGGGTTCGGGACGGGGAGCTGTTTTTT
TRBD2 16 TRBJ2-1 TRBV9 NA CASSVAGTSAYNEQFF TGTGCCAGCAGCGTAGCTGGGACTAGCGCGTACAATGAGCAGTTCTTC
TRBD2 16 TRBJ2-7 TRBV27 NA CASSAGTSGRTYEQYF TGTGCCAGCAGTGCCGGGACTAGCGGGAGAACCTACGAGCAGTACTTC
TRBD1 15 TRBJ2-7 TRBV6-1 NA CASRPGQGVIRKQYF TGTGCCAGCAGACCCGGACAGGGGGTTATTAGAAAGCAGTACTTC
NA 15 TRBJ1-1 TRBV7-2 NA CASSLASQANTEAFF TGTGCCAGCAGCTTAGCGTCACAGGCGAACACTGAAGCTTTCTTT
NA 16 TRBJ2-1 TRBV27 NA CASSFWAGVYGNEQFF TGTGCCAGCAGTTTCTGGGCAGGGGTTTATGGCAATGAGCAGTTCTTC
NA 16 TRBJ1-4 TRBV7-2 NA CASSNTRLGTGEKLFF TGTGCCAGCAGCAACACCCGTTTGGGTACGGGTGAAAAACTGTTTTTT
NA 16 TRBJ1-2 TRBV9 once CASSVGLQGPPGGYTF TGTGCCAGCAGCGTAGGACTACAGGGTCCGCCGGGTGGCTACACCTTC
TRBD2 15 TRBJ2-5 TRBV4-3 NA CASSQTPSGSETQYF TGCGCCAGCAGCCAAACTCCCAGCGGGAGCGAGACCCAGTACTTC
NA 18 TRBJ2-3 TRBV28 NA CASTPGGGRVVRRDTQYF TGTGCCAGCACCCCTGGAGGGGGTAGGGTTGTGCGGAGAGATACGCAGTATTTT
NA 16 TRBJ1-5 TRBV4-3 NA CASSLSHPEGNQPQHF TGCGCCAGCAGCCTAAGCCATCCCGAAGGCAATCAGCCCCAGCATTTT
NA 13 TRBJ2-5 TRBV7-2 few CASSLGISETQYF TGTGCCAGCAGCTTGGGGATTTCGGAGACCCAGTACTTC
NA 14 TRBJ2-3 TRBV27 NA CASSPLTSTDTQYF TGTGCCAGCAGTCCCCTGACTAGCACAGATACGCAGTATTTT